One sample yielded the 14 T cell receptor beta chains listed below, sequenced in a study of blood T cells in healthy people across ages. PCR was performed a second time for roughly 7 to 12 cycles using a sample-barcoded 5' primer and a J-beta primer mix. Using its own MiXCR run on the 5' RACE reads, TCRdb lists one record per CDR3 protein. The sample has some 710,000 distinct CDR3 sequences, about 24% seen once. Sequencing was done on a sample of blood. The receptors were gathered from a man in his 70s in good health.

This clonotype was observed a few times. J is TRBJ1-5 and V is TRBV5-6, with TRBD1 as a possible D gene (6 bases). Trimming took 2 bases from V and 6 from J, leaving 12 bases between them. Germline CDR1 and CDR2: SGHDT and YYEEEE. The CDR3 contains 14 residues. CDR3 sequence: CASSLQGISQPQHF. The CDR3 DNA follows: TGTGCCAGCAGCTTACAGGGTATTAGTCAGCCCCAGCATTTT.

This clonotype was seen more than once but under ten times. The gene calls are TRBV6-1 and TRBJ2-5; no reliable D call. The end of the DNA fits TRBJ2-7 better, so the J call may be wrong. This CDR3 has 16 residues. Germline V gene data show CDR1 as MNHNS and CDR2 as SASEGT. The DNA of the CDR3 is TGTGCCAGCAGTGAAACAATTGCTCCTATTAACTACGAGCAGTACTTC. This codes for CASSETIAPINYEQYF.

A note on this clonotype: The CDR3 end shows no conserved phenylalanine or tryptophan, and so a read error is likely. The chain recombines TRBV4-1 with TRBJ1-2; TRBD1 is a possible D gene (6 bases). The CDR3 has 17 amino acids. Germline V gene data show CDR1 as MGHRA and CDR2 as YSYEKL. Deletions cut 1 base from V and 8 bases from J, with 23 bases between. In nucleotides, the CDR3 is TGCGCCAGCAGCCAAGTGAGCAGGGGCAGTACCCCACGGGGCTACACCCTC. It codes for CASSQVSRGSTPRGYTL.

As DNA, the CDR3 is TGTGCCAGCAGCCAATTGCTAGCGGGGAGCACAGATACGCAGTATTTT. Protein: CASSQLLAGSTDTQYF. The chain employs TRBV3-1 and TRBJ2-3; 9 nucleotides align to TRBD2. Germline CDR1 reads LGHDT; CDR2 reads YNNKEL (reference sequence). Trimming cost V 2 bases and J 0 bases; bases outside gene matches: 3. This CDR3 contains 16 residues.

This clonotype was seen only a few times. The chain joins TRBV12-3 or TRBV12-4 to TRBJ2-5; D possibly corresponds to TRBD1 (6 bases). V was trimmed by 3 bases and J by 2 bases, leaving 10 bases between them. This CDR3 is 14 amino acids long. CDR3: CASSFGGWQETQYF. DNA of the CDR3: TGTGCCAGCAGTTTTGGGGGCTGGCAAGAGACCCAGTACTTC.

The V and J genes are TRBV5-8 and TRBJ2-4, with TRBD2 matching 13 bases. This CDR3 is built from 19 residues. V dropped 4 bases and J dropped 0; count of bases not matched to a gene: 10. CDR1 is SGHTS and CDR2 is YDEGEE in the germline V gene. The CDR3 nucleotides are TGTGCCAGCAGCGCCAAAGGGACTAGCGGGAATTTAGCCAAAAACATTCAGTACTTC. Translated, it gives CASSAKGTSGNLAKNIQYF.

Worth noting for this clonotype: An end of the junction differs from the germline gene, which may be a read error. The J gene is TRBJ2-3, the V gene TRBV3-1, with 9 bases identical to TRBD2. CDR3 length equals 16 residues. Germline-derived CDR1 and CDR2 are LGHDT and YNNKEL (reference sequence). This CDR3 reads CVSSQGPAGGWNTQYF. The CDR3 nucleotides are TGTGTCAGCAGCCAAGGTCCAGCGGGGGGATGGAATACGCAGTATTTT.

The sample holds a few counts of this clonotype. One end of the junction fails to match germline, which may point to a read error. V gene TRBV27 combines with J gene TRBJ2-1; the D is unclear. Germline CDR1 and CDR2: MNHEY and SMNVEV (reference sequence). The CDR3 length is 11 residues. CDR3 loop: CASGFADEQFF. DNA of the CDR3: TGTGCCAGCGGTTTCGCCGATGAGCAGTTCTTC.

J is TRBJ1-1 and V is TRBV9; D gene ambiguous. This CDR3 contains 12 residues. The V gene lost 2 bases and the J gene lost 2 bases, with 4 bases spanning the gap. Germline-derived CDR1 and CDR2 are SGDLS and YYNGEE. The CDR3 nucleotides read TGTGCCAGCAGCGTTGCTAACACTGAAGCTTTCTTT. Protein product: CASSVANTEAFF.

The V call is TRBV4-3, the J call TRBJ2-3; TRBD2 agrees at 7 bases. The CDR3 contains 14 residues. Trimming cost V 0 bases and J 5 bases; bases outside gene matches: 2. Germline V gene lookup returns CDR1 LGHNA and CDR2 YSLEER. In DNA form, the CDR3 reads TGCGCCAGCAGCCAAGAAGGGACTAAAGATACGCAGTATTTT. It encodes CASSQEGTKDTQYF.

The CDR3 sequence: CASQRLAGTAYEQYF. In DNA form, the CDR3 reads TGTGCCAGCCAAAGACTAGCGGGGACAGCCTACGAGCAGTACTTC. The chain employs TRBV2 and TRBJ2-1, with 11 bases identical to TRBD2. The J call may be in error: the DNA end matches TRBJ2-7 better. This CDR3 has 15 amino acids. Germline CDR1 reads SNHLY; CDR2 reads FYNNEI.

The chain carries TRBV5-1 and TRBJ1-2, with D unclear. The V and J ends lost 2 bases and 3 bases respectively, with 11 bases between them. CDR3 size: 14 residues. Per germline, CDR1 SGHRS and CDR2 YFSETQ. The CDR3 DNA follows: TGCGCCAGCAGCTTCGACGGGTCGGACTATGGCTACACCTTC. This encodes CASSFDGSDYGYTF.

This clonotype has at least ten counts. The rearrangement links TRBV12-3 or TRBV12-4 to TRBJ1-2; the D is unclear. Trimming cost V 7 bases and J 7 bases, with 16 bases left between them. The CDR3 has 13 amino acids. The CDR3 region is CASTHRRMGGYTF. As DNA, the CDR3 is TGTGCCAGCACCCACCGGCGGATGGGTGGCTACACCTTC.

The chain combines TRBV12-3 or TRBV12-4 with TRBJ2-1; D is uncertain. V shed 5 bases and J shed 2 bases, with 13 bases lying between them. The CDR3 runs to 15 residues. For the CDR3, the DNA is TGTGCCAGCAGTACGGTCCAGCGACCCTACAATGAGCAGTTCTTC. This codes for CASSTVQRPYNEQFF.